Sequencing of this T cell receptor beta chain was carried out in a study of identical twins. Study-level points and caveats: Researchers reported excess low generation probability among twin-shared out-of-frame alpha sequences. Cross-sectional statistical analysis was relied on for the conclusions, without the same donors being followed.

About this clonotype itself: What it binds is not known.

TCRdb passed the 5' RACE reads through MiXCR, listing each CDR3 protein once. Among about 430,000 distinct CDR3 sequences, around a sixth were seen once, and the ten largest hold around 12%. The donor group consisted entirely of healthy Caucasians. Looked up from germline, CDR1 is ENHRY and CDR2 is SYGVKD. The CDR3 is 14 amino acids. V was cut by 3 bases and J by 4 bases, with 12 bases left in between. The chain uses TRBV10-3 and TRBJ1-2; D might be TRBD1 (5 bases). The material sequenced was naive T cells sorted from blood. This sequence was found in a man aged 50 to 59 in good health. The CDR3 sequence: CAISDRDGPYGYTF. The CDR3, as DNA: TGTGCCATCAGTGACCGGGACGGACCCTATGGCTACACCTTC.